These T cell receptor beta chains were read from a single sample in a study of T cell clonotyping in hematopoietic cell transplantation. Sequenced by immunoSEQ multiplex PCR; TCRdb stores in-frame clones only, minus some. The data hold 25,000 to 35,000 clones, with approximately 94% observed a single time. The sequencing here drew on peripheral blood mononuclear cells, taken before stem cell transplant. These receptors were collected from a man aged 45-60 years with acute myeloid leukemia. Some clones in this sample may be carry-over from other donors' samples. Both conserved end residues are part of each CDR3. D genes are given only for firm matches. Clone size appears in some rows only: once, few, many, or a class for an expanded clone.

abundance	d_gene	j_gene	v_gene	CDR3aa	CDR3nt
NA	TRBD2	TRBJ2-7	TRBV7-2	CASSAQGSGGPSSYEQYF	TGTGCCAGCAGCGCCCAAGGTAGCGGGGGACCGAGCTCCTACGAGCAGTACTTC
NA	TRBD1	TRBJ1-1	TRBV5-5	CASSVGLRDSPEAFF	TGTGCCAGCAGCGTGGGCCTACGGGACAGCCCTGAAGCTTTCTTT
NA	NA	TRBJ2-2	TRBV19	CASSPIPNTGELFF	TGTGCCAGTAGTCCAATCCCGAACACCGGGGAGCTGTTTTTT
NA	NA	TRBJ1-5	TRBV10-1	CASRVKGGLRGWASNQPQHF	TGCGCCAGCAGGGTCAAAGGGGGGCTTAGGGGTTGGGCTAGCAATCAGCCCCAGCATTTT
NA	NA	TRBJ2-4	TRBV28	CASSLFRVGRAKNIQYF	TGTGCCAGCAGTTTATTCCGAGTTGGCAGGGCCAAAAACATTCAGTACTTC
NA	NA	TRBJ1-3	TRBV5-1	CASSLSTEGNTIYF	TGCGCCAGCAGCTTGTCAACAGAGGGAAATACCATATATTTT
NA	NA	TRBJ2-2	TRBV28	CASSSRRGAGELFF	TGTGCCAGCAGTTCTCGTAGGGGGGCCGGGGAGCTGTTTTTT
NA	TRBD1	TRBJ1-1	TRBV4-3	CASSRYTQGGTEAFF	TGCGCCAGCAGCCGTTATACCCAGGGGGGCACTGAAGCTTTCTTT
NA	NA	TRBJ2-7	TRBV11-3	CASSPPWVSYEQYF	TGTGCCAGCAGCCCGCCATGGGTTTCCTACGAGCAGTACTTC
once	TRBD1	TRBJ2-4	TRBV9	CASSVGDRGDIQYF	TGTGCCAGCAGCGTAGGAGACAGGGGAGACATTCAGTACTTC
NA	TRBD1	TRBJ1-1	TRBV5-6	CASSSLGQGFGTEAFF	TGTGCCAGCAGCTCACTGGGACAGGGGTTTGGCACTGAAGCTTTCTTT
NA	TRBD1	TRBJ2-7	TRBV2	CATRAQTGPSYEQYF	TGTGCCACCCGGGCTCAGACAGGGCCTTCCTACGAGCAGTACTTC
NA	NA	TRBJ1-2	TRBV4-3	CASSQSRDIDGTYGYTF	TGCGCCAGCAGCCAGTCCCGGGACATAGATGGCACCTATGGCTACACCTTC
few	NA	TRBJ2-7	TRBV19	CASSETISYEQYF	TGTGCCAGTAGTGAGACTATCTCCTACGAGCAGTACTTC
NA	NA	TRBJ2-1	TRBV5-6	CASSLGAGANEQFF	TGTGCCAGCAGCCTAGGGGCAGGGGCCAATGAGCAGTTCTTC
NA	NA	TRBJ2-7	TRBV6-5	CASSYLRGYEQYF	TGTGCCAGCAGTTACCTCCGGGGTTACGAGCAGTACTTC
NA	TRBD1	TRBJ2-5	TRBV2	CASRLRDRGSETQYF	TGTGCCAGCAGGCTCCGGGACAGGGGGAGTGAGACCCAGTACTTC
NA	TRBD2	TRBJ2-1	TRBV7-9	CASSLSASGGPSYNEQFF	TGTGCCAGCAGCTTATCGGCTAGCGGGGGGCCCTCCTACAATGAGCAGTTCTTC
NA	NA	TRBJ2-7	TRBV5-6	CASSLAGGRGPEQYF	TGTGCCAGCAGCTTGGCCGGGGGAAGGGGGCCCGAGCAGTACTTC
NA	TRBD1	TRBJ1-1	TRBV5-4	CASSIGQGLNTEAFF	TGTGCCAGCAGCATCGGACAGGGACTGAACACTGAAGCTTTCTTT
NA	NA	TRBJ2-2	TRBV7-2	CASSPPGRGNTGELFF	TGTGCCAGCAGCCCCCCCGGGCGGGGGAACACCGGGGAGCTGTTTTTT
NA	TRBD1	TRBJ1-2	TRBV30	CAWRPGQAVYGYTF	TGTGCCTGGAGGCCGGGACAGGCAGTTTATGGCTACACCTTC